These T cell receptor beta chains were read from a single sample in a study of regulatory T cells in long-lasting Graves disease. TCRdb fed the multiplex PCR reads into MiXCR, producing one record per CDR3 protein. The data contain more than 400,000 distinct CDR3 sequences, roughly 15% of them singletons. These data are also associated with another study on T cells in Graves' hyperthyroidism and ophthalmopathy.

The sequences come from peripheral blood mononuclear cells (PBMCs), collected at new diagnosis, from a patient treated with antithyroid drugs. The receptor set was obtained from a woman aged 25 to 45 with Graves disease. Each CDR3 is given with its conserved first and last residue. Fields, in order: D gene, clone size, V gene, J gene, CDR3 DNA, CDR3 protein. The D gene is left open where the match is weak. Clone sizes are given selectively: once, few, many, or a class where the clone is expanded.

D gene: TRBD2
clone size: many
V gene: TRBV7-2
J gene: TRBJ2-1
CDR3 DNA: TGTGCCAGCAGCTTTTATACAGCACTAGCGGACACGGAGCAGTTCTTC
CDR3 protein: CASSFYTALADTEQFF

D gene: .
clone size: .
V gene: TRBV19
J gene: TRBJ2-1
CDR3 DNA: TGTGCCAGTAGTTTCCGCCGGAGACTCAACAATGAGCAGTTCTTC
CDR3 protein: CASSFRRRLNNEQFF

D gene: TRBD1
clone size: few
V gene: TRBV29-1
J gene: TRBJ1-1
CDR3 DNA: TGCAGCGTTGAAGATCTGATAACCCGGGACAGAGGTTTTGAAGCTTTCTTT
CDR3 protein: CSVEDLITRDRGFEAFF

D gene: .
clone size: many
V gene: TRBV7-2
J gene: TRBJ2-3
CDR3 DNA: TGTGCCAGCAGCTTAAGGCTGCGAGAGACAGATACGCAGTATTTT
CDR3 protein: CASSLRLRETDTQYF

D gene: .
clone size: many
V gene: TRBV27
J gene: TRBJ1-4
CDR3 DNA: TGTGCCAGCAGCCGGATGGGAGGCGGCAGCAAAAAACTGTTTTTT
CDR3 protein: CASSRMGGGSKKLFF

D gene: .
clone size: .
V gene: TRBV27
J gene: TRBJ1-5
CDR3 DNA: TGTGCCAGCAGTTTATTAAGCCAGCGCAATCAGCCCCAGCATTTT
CDR3 protein: CASSLLSQRNQPQHF

D gene: TRBD2
clone size: many
V gene: TRBV28
J gene: TRBJ2-5
CDR3 DNA: TGTGCCTCCTCGGGAGGAGTGCGTCAAGAGACCCAGTACTTC
CDR3 protein: CASSGGVRQETQYF

D gene: .
clone size: many
V gene: TRBV12-3/TRBV12-4
J gene: TRBJ2-7
CDR3 DNA: TGTGCCAGCAGTTTGGTGGACAAGAGCTACGAGCAGTACTTC
CDR3 protein: CASSLVDKSYEQYF

D gene: .
clone size: .
V gene: TRBV20-1
J gene: TRBJ1-3
CDR3 DNA: TGCAGTGCTAGAGATCGCGGCGGGACTGGAAACACCATATATTTT
CDR3 protein: CSARDRGGTGNTIYF

D gene: TRBD2
clone size: many
V gene: TRBV2
J gene: TRBJ2-7
CDR3 DNA: TGTGCCAGCAAAGTCACACTAGCGGGCAACTACGAGCAGTACTTC
CDR3 protein: CASKVTLAGNYEQYF

D gene: TRBD1
clone size: few
V gene: TRBV12-3/TRBV12-4
J gene: TRBJ2-1
CDR3 DNA: TGTGCCATCATCCGGGACAGGGTAAATGAGCAGTTCTTC
CDR3 protein: CAIIRDRVNEQFF

D gene: .
clone size: many
V gene: TRBV11-2
J gene: TRBJ1-2
CDR3 DNA: TGTGCCAGCAGCACCCAGGGCCGACCAAACTATGGCTACACCTTC
CDR3 protein: CASSTQGRPNYGYTF

D gene: TRBD2
clone size: many
V gene: TRBV11-2
J gene: TRBJ2-5
CDR3 DNA: TGTGCCAGCAGCTTAACCCCTAGCGGGAGGGCCCAAGAGACCCAGTACTTC
CDR3 protein: CASSLTPSGRAQETQYF

D gene: .
clone size: many
V gene: TRBV5-1
J gene: TRBJ2-1
CDR3 DNA: TGCGCCAGCAGCTTGGGTAGCTGGTCCTACAATGAGCAGTTCTTC
CDR3 protein: CASSLGSWSYNEQFF

D gene: .
clone size: many
V gene: TRBV30
J gene: TRBJ1-2
CDR3 DNA: TGTGCCTGGAGTGTACGTTTGGGGGGAAACTATGGCTACACCTTC
CDR3 protein: CAWSVRLGGNYGYTF

D gene: TRBD1
clone size: many
V gene: TRBV28
J gene: TRBJ1-4
CDR3 DNA: TGTGCCAGCAGTTTAGGACAGGCCGATGAAAAACTGTTTTTT
CDR3 protein: CASSLGQADEKLFF

D gene: .
clone size: many
V gene: TRBV18
J gene: TRBJ1-5
CDR3 DNA: TGTGCCAGCTCAGAGGTCGGGGAGCCCCAGCATTTT
CDR3 protein: CASSEVGEPQHF

D gene: TRBD2
clone size: .
V gene: TRBV11-2
J gene: TRBJ2-1
CDR3 DNA: TGTGCCAGCAGCTTACTTCCGGGACTAGCGTCCTCCTACAATGAGCAGTTCTTC
CDR3 protein: CASSLLPGLASSYNEQFF

D gene: TRBD2
clone size: many
V gene: TRBV24-1
J gene: TRBJ2-1
CDR3 DNA: TGTGCCACCAGTGAGAGGACTAGCCTACCCTACAATGAGCAGTTCTTC
CDR3 protein: CATSERTSLPYNEQFF

D gene: .
clone size: few
V gene: TRBV12-3/TRBV12-4
J gene: TRBJ1-1
CDR3 DNA: TGTGCCAGCAGTTTCTTTAAGGGGTCTACACCTAACACTGAAGCTTTCTTT
CDR3 protein: CASSFFKGSTPNTEAFF

D gene: TRBD2
clone size: many
V gene: TRBV6-2/TRBV6-3
J gene: TRBJ2-1
CDR3 DNA: TGTGCCAGCAGTTCGAACTCGGGAGGATACTCCTACAATGAGCAGTTCTTC
CDR3 protein: CASSSNSGGYSYNEQFF

D gene: .
clone size: many
V gene: TRBV6-1
J gene: TRBJ1-2
CDR3 DNA: TGTGCCAGCAGTGATCGGACGGGCTATGGCTACACCTTC
CDR3 protein: CASSDRTGYGYTF

D gene: .
clone size: many
V gene: TRBV30
J gene: TRBJ2-3
CDR3 DNA: TGTGCCTGGAGTGTCCCACCCCGCACAGATACGCAGTATTTT
CDR3 protein: CAWSVPPRTDTQYF

D gene: .
clone size: many
V gene: TRBV12-3/TRBV12-4
J gene: TRBJ2-3
CDR3 DNA: TGTGCCAGCAGTTTGGGGCGAACAGGGAAGCCGTTCACAGATACGCAGTATTTT
CDR3 protein: CASSLGRTGKPFTDTQYF

D gene: .
clone size: many
V gene: TRBV11-2
J gene: TRBJ2-7
CDR3 DNA: TGTGCCAGCAGCCGGGGACATTCCTCCTACGAGCAGTACTTC
CDR3 protein: CASSRGHSSYEQYF

D gene: .
clone size: many
V gene: TRBV6-5
J gene: TRBJ1-4
CDR3 DNA: TGTGCCAGCAGTTACTCGACATCGGGGTATAATGAAAAACTGTTTTTT
CDR3 protein: CASSYSTSGYNEKLFF

D gene: .
clone size: once
V gene: TRBV29-1
J gene: TRBJ2-2
CDR3 DNA: TGCAGCGCAGGGGCAAACACCGGGGAGCTGTTTTTT
CDR3 protein: CSAGANTGELFF

D gene: .
clone size: .
V gene: TRBV12-5
J gene: TRBJ2-2
CDR3 DNA: TGTACTAGTGGTTTAACAGGGAGGAAGGTCGGGGAGCTGTTTTTT
CDR3 protein: CTSGLTGRKVGELFF

D gene: .
clone size: many
V gene: TRBV11-2
J gene: TRBJ2-7
CDR3 DNA: TGTGCCAGCAGCTTGTCGGGGATCATTAGCGAGCAGTACTTC
CDR3 protein: CASSLSGIISEQYF

D gene: .
clone size: many
V gene: TRBV7-2
J gene: TRBJ2-1
CDR3 DNA: TGTGCCAGCAGCCCAGAGTACGCATACAATGAGCAGTTCTTC
CDR3 protein: CASSPEYAYNEQFF

D gene: .
clone size: many
V gene: TRBV6-1
J gene: TRBJ2-2
CDR3 DNA: TGTGCCAGCAGGGTAACCCTGGGTGCCGGGGAGCTGTTTTTT
CDR3 protein: CASRVTLGAGELFF

D gene: .
clone size: few
V gene: TRBV29-1
J gene: TRBJ2-3
CDR3 DNA: TGCAGCGTGTCAGGTCTTCCCACAGATACGCAGTATTTT
CDR3 protein: CSVSGLPTDTQYF

D gene: TRBD1
clone size: many
V gene: TRBV5-1
J gene: TRBJ1-1
CDR3 DNA: TGTGCCAGCAGCTCGGGACAGGGCAAGTCTGAAGCTTTCTTT
CDR3 protein: CASSSGQGKSEAFF

D gene: .
clone size: .
V gene: TRBV4-1
J gene: TRBJ2-7
CDR3 DNA: TGCGCCAGCAGCCAAAACCCAGCCTCGACCTACGAGCAGTACTTC
CDR3 protein: CASSQNPASTYEQYF

D gene: TRBD1
clone size: many
V gene: TRBV24-1
J gene: TRBJ2-1
CDR3 DNA: TGTGCCACCAGTGATCCTGACAGGGGGTCATACAATGAGCAGTTCTTC
CDR3 protein: CATSDPDRGSYNEQFF

D gene: .
clone size: .
V gene: TRBV15
J gene: TRBJ1-6
CDR3 DNA: TGTGCCACCAGCACTATTGGTAATTCACCCCTCCACTTT
CDR3 protein: CATSTIGNSPLHF

D gene: TRBD1
clone size: many
V gene: TRBV5-5
J gene: TRBJ1-2
CDR3 DNA: TGTGCCAGCAGCTTGTATTTTCAATCCCTCCGGGACAGGGGGCCCTATGGCTACACCTTC
CDR3 protein: CASSLYFQSLRDRGPYGYTF

D gene: TRBD1
clone size: many
V gene: TRBV12-3/TRBV12-4
J gene: TRBJ2-1
CDR3 DNA: TGTGCCAGCAGTTCCCGGGGGACAGGGCAGTACAATGAGCAGTTCTTC
CDR3 protein: CASSSRGTGQYNEQFF

D gene: TRBD1
clone size: many
V gene: TRBV19
J gene: TRBJ1-5
CDR3 DNA: TGTGCCAGTAGTATTGGCGACAGGGGGAACGGTCAGCCCCAGCATTTT
CDR3 protein: CASSIGDRGNGQPQHF

D gene: .
clone size: many
V gene: TRBV20-1
J gene: TRBJ2-7
CDR3 DNA: TGCAGTGCTAGAGATGGCCGTCGCTCCTACGAGCAGTACTTC
CDR3 protein: CSARDGRRSYEQYF

D gene: .
clone size: .
V gene: TRBV15
J gene: TRBJ2-5
CDR3 DNA: TGTGCCACCAGCAAAGCGGTCAGGGGTATGGGTGAGACCCAGTACTTC
CDR3 protein: CATSKAVRGMGETQYF

D gene: .
clone size: many
V gene: TRBV27
J gene: TRBJ2-1
CDR3 DNA: TGTGCCAGCAGTTTATCTCGGCGAGAGGAGCAGTTCTTC
CDR3 protein: CASSLSRREEQFF

D gene: .
clone size: many
V gene: TRBV3-1
J gene: TRBJ2-7
CDR3 DNA: TGTGCCAGCAGCCATCGTCGACAGAGCTCCTACGAGCAGTACTTC
CDR3 protein: CASSHRRQSSYEQYF

D gene: .
clone size: many
V gene: TRBV18
J gene: TRBJ2-7
CDR3 DNA: TGTGCCAGCAGTCCGGACACATCCTACGAGCAGTACTTC
CDR3 protein: CASSPDTSYEQYF

D gene: .
clone size: many
V gene: TRBV5-1
J gene: TRBJ1-4
CDR3 DNA: TGCGCCAGCAGCCTGGACAGAGCAACTAATGAAAAACTGTTTTTT
CDR3 protein: CASSLDRATNEKLFF

D gene: .
clone size: many
V gene: TRBV6-1
J gene: TRBJ1-5
CDR3 DNA: TGTGCCAGCAGTGATTGGTCGCCTATTAATCAGCCCCAGCATTTT
CDR3 protein: CASSDWSPINQPQHF

D gene: TRBD1
clone size: many
V gene: TRBV5-5
J gene: TRBJ2-7
CDR3 DNA: TGTGCCAGCAGCTCCCGGGACAGGGTAGGCGAGCAGTACTTC
CDR3 protein: CASSSRDRVGEQYF

D gene: .
clone size: many
V gene: TRBV4-1
J gene: TRBJ1-1
CDR3 DNA: TGCGCCAGCAGCCAAATATCGAACACTGAAGCTTTCTTT
CDR3 protein: CASSQISNTEAFF

D gene: TRBD2
clone size: many
V gene: TRBV2
J gene: TRBJ2-1
CDR3 DNA: TGTGCCAGCAGGAGGGCGGGAGCGGGGAATGAGCAGTTCTTC
CDR3 protein: CASRRAGAGNEQFF

D gene: .
clone size: many
V gene: TRBV6-1
J gene: TRBJ1-2
CDR3 DNA: TGTGCCAGCAGCACCCGGGACTCCCCGGGCTACACCTTC
CDR3 protein: CASSTRDSPGYTF

D gene: .
clone size: .
V gene: TRBV29-1
J gene: TRBJ2-7
CDR3 DNA: TGCAGCGTTGAATTGGCTAGCGTAACCTACGAGCAGTACTTC
CDR3 protein: CSVELASVTYEQYF

D gene: .
clone size: few
V gene: TRBV19
J gene: TRBJ2-5
CDR3 DNA: TGTGCCAGTAGTGCCCGGGACTTGCGGGAGACCCAGTACTTC
CDR3 protein: CASSARDLRETQYF

D gene: .
clone size: many
V gene: TRBV10-3
J gene: TRBJ1-3
CDR3 DNA: TGTGCCATCAGCCGAGACGGGGGAACTGGAAACACCATATATTTT
CDR3 protein: CAISRDGGTGNTIYF

D gene: .
clone size: .
V gene: TRBV5-1
J gene: TRBJ2-2
CDR3 DNA: TGCGCCAGCAGCCTTCTTGGACTACAGAACACCGGGGAGCTGTTTTTT
CDR3 protein: CASSLLGLQNTGELFF

D gene: .
clone size: .
V gene: TRBV29-1
J gene: TRBJ2-7
CDR3 DNA: TGCAGCGTTGAAGATGAGACGCACGGCTACTACGAGCAGTACTTC
CDR3 protein: CSVEDETHGYYEQYF

D gene: .
clone size: few
V gene: TRBV9
J gene: TRBJ2-5
CDR3 DNA: TGTGCCAGCAGCGTAGGTGTCACAACGTACCAAGAGACCCAGTACTTC
CDR3 protein: CASSVGVTTYQETQYF

D gene: TRBD2
clone size: few
V gene: TRBV20-1
J gene: TRBJ2-4
CDR3 DNA: TGCAGTGCGCCCCGGGGGAGCGGGATCGAAAACATTCAGTACTTC
CDR3 protein: CSAPRGSGIENIQYF

D gene: .
clone size: many
V gene: TRBV4-3
J gene: TRBJ2-1
CDR3 DNA: TGCGCCAGCAGCCAAGGTCCCAGGGGGGATGAGCAGTTCTTC
CDR3 protein: CASSQGPRGDEQFF